This T cell receptor (beta chain) was retrieved from a study of beta chain features in type 1 diabetes. Findings of the study overall: A closer apparent resemblance between naive, central memory and Treg TCRB repertoires was seen in patients than in healthy donors. Any PCR bias toward short templates would affect both groups alike.

In this sample, this clone turned up a few times. Its specificity is unknown. At the DNA level, this CDR3 is encoded by other sequences in the same sample as well. Germline lookup yields CDR1 GTSNPN and CDR2 SVGIG (reference sequence). The CDR3 totals 12 residues. The ends were cut back, 2 bases at V and 4 bases at J, with 9 bases in the middle. One heparinised blood draw, averaging about 100 mL, came from each donor. Isolated RNA was reverse transcribed in full, so expressed TCRB transcripts were sequenced. Deep immunoSEQ sequencing covered naive, central memory and regulatory T cell samples. Measured with immunoSEQ multiplex PCR; TCRdb has only the in-frame clones, and not every one. The sample has about 470,000 clones, about 32% seen once.

The source of this sequence is a man aged 18 to 30 in good health. Specimen: naive CD4+ T cells from blood. This chain links TRBV30 with TRBJ2-7; D uncertain. CDR3 in amino acids: CAWSRVSYEQYF. CDR3 sequence (DNA): TGTGCCTGGAGTAGGGTGAGTTACGAGCAGTACTTC.